The T cell receptor (beta chain) described here comes from a study of cytomegalovirus exposure and HLA in healthy donors. The CDR3 has 17 residues. Per germline, CDR1 SSHAT and CDR2 FNYEAQ (reference sequence). The PCR employed 60 Vbeta primers together with 13 Jbeta primers. The method was immunoSEQ multiplex PCR; TCRdb's version includes in-frame clones alone and lacks a portion of them. The data show about 120,000 clones, about 74% seen once. Findings and caveats of the study: In a later analysis, CMV-associated beta chains were mostly HLA-associated, it appeared. Among immune exposure information, only CMV serostatus was available.

This clone occurred a few times. Its antigen is currently unknown. At one boundary the junction diverges from the germline segment, which might be a read error. The chain has TRBV7-7 and TRBJ1-3, with 10 bases fitting TRBD1. Specimen: PBMCs. This sequence was found in a woman aged 40-49 years in good health and CMV-seropositive. The CDR3 here is CASSLGPGQGIGNTIYF. The CDR3 DNA is TGTGCTAGCAGCTTAGGTCCGGGACAGGGGATTGGAAACACCATATATTTT. Looking up the rest from reference TRBV7-7 and TRBJ1-3 gives the full variable domain: GAGVSQSPRYKVTKRGQDVTLRCDPISSHATLYWYQQALGQGPEFLTYFNYEAQPDKSGLPSDRFSAERPEGSISTLTIQRTEQRDSAMYRCASSLGPGQGIGNTIYFGEGSWLTVV.